Below are 8 T cell receptor beta chains sequenced from a single sample in a study of blood T cell repertoires in COVID-19. Some clones are missing from TCRdb's copy, which holds only in-frame ones; the method was immunoSEQ multiplex PCR. The repertoire holds fewer than 85,000 clones, about four fifths seen once, with 20% to 25% in the top ten. Sequenced material: peripheral blood. The receptor source for this set is a human donor in a cohort sampled during active COVID-19.

The chain carries TRBV7-8 and TRBJ2-5; possibly TRBD2 for D (5 bases). Trimming shortened V by 0 bases and J by 4 bases, and 9 bases separated the two germline ends. The CDR3 length is 14 residues. CDR1 and CDR2 from the germline V gene are SGHVS and FQNEAQ. Written as DNA, the CDR3 is TGTGCCAGCAGCTTAGCTGACTACCTAGAGACCCAGTACTTC. Protein sequence: CASSLADYLETQYF.

The gene calls are TRBV9 and TRBJ2-2; possibly TRBD1 for D (6 bases). This CDR3 has 15 amino acids. Trimming cost V 4 bases and J 0 bases, with 10 bases left between them. Germline V gives CDR1 SGDLS, CDR2 YYNGEE. CDR3 sequence reads: CASSYGQTNTGELFF. Here the CDR3 DNA reads TGTGCCAGCAGCTACGGACAGACGAACACCGGGGAGCTGTTTTTT.

The chain combines TRBV7-2 with TRBJ1-3, with TRBD1 as a possible D gene (6 bases). V was pared by 5 bases and J by 0 bases, with 14 bases between. The CDR3 length is 16 residues. Germline-derived CDR1 and CDR2 are SGHTA and FQGNSA. CDR3 loop: CASSPRDRSSGNTIYF. CDR3 DNA sequence: TGTGCCAGCAGCCCCAGAGACAGGAGCTCTGGAAACACCATATATTTT.

The rearrangement links TRBV7-9 to TRBJ1-5; D remains ambiguous. The ends were cut back, 5 bases at V and 3 bases at J, with 11 bases in the middle. CDR3 length equals 14 residues. Germline lookup yields CDR1 SEHNR and CDR2 FQNEAQ (reference sequence). The CDR3 DNA is TGTGCCAGCAGCCCGGGATCCTTCAATCAGCCCCAGCATTTT. Protein product: CASSPGSFNQPQHF.

The chain combines TRBV6-2 or TRBV6-3 with TRBJ2-2; D perhaps matches TRBD2 (5 bases). V dropped 2 bases and J dropped 10 bases, with 17 bases sitting between them. CDR3 length: 15 residues. CDR1 and CDR2 from the germline V gene are MNHEY and SVGEGT. The CDR3 coding sequence is TGTGCCAGCAGTTACCTTAAAGAGGGTTTTGTGGAGCTGTTTTTT. Its translation is CASSYLKEGFVELFF.

The V call is TRBV11-1, the J call TRBJ1-3; D remains ambiguous. There are 14 residues in the CDR3. V was pared by 6 bases and J by 0 bases, with 9 bases between. From germline, CDR1 is SGHAT and CDR2 FQDESV (reference sequence). In nucleotides, the CDR3 is TGTGCCAGCAGGCCGGGAAACTCTGGAAACACCATATATTTT. Encoded protein: CASRPGNSGNTIYF.

The V call is TRBV6-1, the J call TRBJ1-5, with TRBD1 matching 11 bases. Germline assignment: CDR1 MNHNS and CDR2 SASEGT. V was pared by 2 bases and J by 6 bases, with 6 bases of the junction left unmatched. The CDR3 sequence is 16 residues long. CDR3 region: CASSEKWTGGLQPQHF. The CDR3 DNA reads TGTGCCAGCAGTGAAAAATGGACAGGGGGCCTTCAGCCCCAGCATTTT.

The gene calls are TRBV12-5 and TRBJ1-3, with a possible D match to TRBD1 (6 bases). V dropped 5 bases and J dropped 0 bases, with 11 bases sitting between them. The CDR3 extends over 15 amino acids. Per germline, CDR1 LGHNT and CDR2 FRNRAP. Written as DNA, the CDR3 is TGTGCTAGTGGTCCCGGGACAAGCTCTGGAAACACCATATATTTT. Amino acids: CASGPGTSSGNTIYF. Complete variable domain (other parts from reference TRBV12-5 and TRBJ1-3): DARVTQTPRHKVTEMGQEVTMRCQPILGHNTVFWYRQTMMQGLELLAYFRNRAPLDDSGMPKDRFSAEMPDATLATLKIQPSEPRDSAVYFCASGPGTSSGNTIYFGEGSWLTVV.